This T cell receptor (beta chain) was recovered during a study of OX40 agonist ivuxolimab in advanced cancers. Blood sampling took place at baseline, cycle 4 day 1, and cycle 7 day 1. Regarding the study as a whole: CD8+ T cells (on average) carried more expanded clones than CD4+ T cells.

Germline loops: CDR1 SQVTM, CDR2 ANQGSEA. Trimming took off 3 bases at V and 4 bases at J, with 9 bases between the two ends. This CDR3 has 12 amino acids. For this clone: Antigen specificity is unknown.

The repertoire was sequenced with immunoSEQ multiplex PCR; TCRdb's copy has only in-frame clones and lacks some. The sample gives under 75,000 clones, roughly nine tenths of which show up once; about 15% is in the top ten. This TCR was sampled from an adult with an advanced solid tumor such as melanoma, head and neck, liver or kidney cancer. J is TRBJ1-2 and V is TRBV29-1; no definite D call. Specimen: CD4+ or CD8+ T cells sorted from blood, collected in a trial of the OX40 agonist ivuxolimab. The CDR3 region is CSVDRVGYGYTF. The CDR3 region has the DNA TGCAGCGTTGACCGGGTGGGCTATGGCTACACCTTC.